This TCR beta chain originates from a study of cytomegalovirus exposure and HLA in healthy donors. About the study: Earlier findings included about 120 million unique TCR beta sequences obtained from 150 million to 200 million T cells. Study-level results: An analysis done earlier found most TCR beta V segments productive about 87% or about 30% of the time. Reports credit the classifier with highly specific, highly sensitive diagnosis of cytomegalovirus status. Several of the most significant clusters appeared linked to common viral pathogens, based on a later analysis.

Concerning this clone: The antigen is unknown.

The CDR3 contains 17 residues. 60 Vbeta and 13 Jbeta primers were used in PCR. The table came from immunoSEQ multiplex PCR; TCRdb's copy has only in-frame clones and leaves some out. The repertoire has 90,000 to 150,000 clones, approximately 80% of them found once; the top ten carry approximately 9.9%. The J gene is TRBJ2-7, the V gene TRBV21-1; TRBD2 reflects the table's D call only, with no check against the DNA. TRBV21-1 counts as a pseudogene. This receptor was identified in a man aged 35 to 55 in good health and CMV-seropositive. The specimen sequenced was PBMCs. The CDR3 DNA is TGTGCCAGCAGCAAAGCGTGGGGACTCTCCGAACCTAACGAGCAGTACTTC. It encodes CASSKAWGLSEPNEQYF.